A selection of T cell receptor beta chains follows, all from one sample in a study of blood T cell repertoires in COVID-19. Produced via immunoSEQ multiplex PCR; TCRdb's table is partial and in-frame only. The sample shows about 74,000 clones, 84% of them seen only once. The sample was peripheral blood. The receptors originated from a human donor in a cohort sampled during active COVID-19. Both conserved end residues are part of each CDR3. The order of the fields is J gene, V gene, clone size, CDR3 protein. The size field is filled for only some rows; it gives once, few, many or a size class.

TRBJ1-2	TRBV19	.	CASRDRAIYGYTF
TRBJ1-2	TRBV3-1/TRBV3-2	.	CASSQAGVGGYTF
TRBJ2-1	TRBV9	.	CASSVGGGHNEQFF
TRBJ1-1	TRBV9	.	CASSTGTPNTEAFF
TRBJ2-7	TRBV27	.	CASSETGGSHEQYF
TRBJ2-7	TRBV5-1	.	CASSLAYEQYF
TRBJ2-2	TRBV4-1	.	CASSQVTDGELFF
TRBJ2-7	TRBV7-9	.	CASTGHWANEQYF
TRBJ1-3	TRBV19	.	CASSLTGGWSGNTIYF
TRBJ2-3	TRBV11-1	.	CASSLAAGTGGTDTQYF
TRBJ1-2	TRBV5-1	.	CASSSSDRGQGYTF
TRBJ1-6	TRBV30	.	CAWSEGQYSPLHF
TRBJ2-2	TRBV29-1	.	CSAREAGELFF
TRBJ1-6	TRBV7-3	.	CASSLIGVANSPLHF
TRBJ1-2	TRBV19	.	CASSKPPDRAGYTF
TRBJ1-6	TRBV28	.	CASRLGVEKSPLHF
TRBJ1-6	TRBV6-5	.	CATARAVGDNSPLHF
TRBJ2-3	TRBV15	once	CATSKYRADTQYF
TRBJ2-7	TRBV6-1	.	CASSEAPGSQYEQYF
TRBJ2-1	TRBV6-1	.	CASSEIILGRGIEQFF
TRBJ1-6	TRBV9	.	CASSVVPGGEDSPLHF
TRBJ1-1	TRBV6-6	.	CASSRPGQGVATEAFF
TRBJ2-3	TRBV18	.	CASSAGGQADTQYF
TRBJ2-7	TRBV2	.	CASRGLAGGLGEQYF
TRBJ1-1	TRBV6-6	.	CASSYPQGARTEAFF
TRBJ1-6	TRBV4-1	.	CASRPAGGVRLISPLHF
TRBJ2-3	TRBV4-2	.	CASSTGLAGGAYF
TRBJ1-2	TRBV6-6	.	CASTPGEFGDYGYTF
TRBJ1-2	TRBV27	.	CASSFGSNRGIGGYTF
TRBJ1-2	TRBV29-1	few	CSVEDRERGGYTF
TRBJ1-1	TRBV7-9	few	CASSPRMGTGKIGEGAFF
TRBJ1-1	TRBV18	.	CASSPEMNTEAFF
TRBJ2-3	TRBV7-9	.	CASSTHRGKDTQYF
TRBJ2-3	TRBV6-5	.	CASMGRGDTQYF
TRBJ1-2	TRBV6-6	.	CASRDPGGRGGYTF
TRBJ2-7	TRBV24-1	few	CATSDPLRGEQYF
TRBJ2-7	TRBV6-5	.	CTHGTGNYEQYF
TRBJ2-2	TRBV4-2	.	CASSPGAGAQNTGELFF
TRBJ1-1	TRBV5-1	.	CASGPGQANTEAFF
TRBJ1-1	TRBV12-3/TRBV12-4	once	CASSRVTEAFF
TRBJ1-5	TRBV6-5	.	CASTPTGPQPQHF